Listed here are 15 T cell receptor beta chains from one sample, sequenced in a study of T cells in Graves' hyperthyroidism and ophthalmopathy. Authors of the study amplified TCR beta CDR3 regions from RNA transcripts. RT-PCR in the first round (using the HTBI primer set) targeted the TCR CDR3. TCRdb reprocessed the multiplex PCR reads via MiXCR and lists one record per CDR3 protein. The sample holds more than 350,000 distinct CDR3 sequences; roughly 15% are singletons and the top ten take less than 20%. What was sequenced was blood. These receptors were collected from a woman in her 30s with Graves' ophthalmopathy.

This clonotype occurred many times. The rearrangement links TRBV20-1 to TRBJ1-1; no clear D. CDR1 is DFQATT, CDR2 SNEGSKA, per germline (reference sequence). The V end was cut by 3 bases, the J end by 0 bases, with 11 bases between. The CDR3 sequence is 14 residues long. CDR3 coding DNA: TGCAGTGCTAGTAGGACTTTTTTGAACACTGAAGCTTTCTTT. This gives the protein CSASRTFLNTEAFF.

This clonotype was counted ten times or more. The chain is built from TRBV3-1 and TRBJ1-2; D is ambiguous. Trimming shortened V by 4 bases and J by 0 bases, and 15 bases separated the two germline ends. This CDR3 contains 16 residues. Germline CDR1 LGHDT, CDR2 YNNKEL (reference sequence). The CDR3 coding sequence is TGTGCCAGCAGCCCGCTGTCCGGGCCATCTAACTATGGCTACACCTTC. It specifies CASSPLSGPSNYGYTF.

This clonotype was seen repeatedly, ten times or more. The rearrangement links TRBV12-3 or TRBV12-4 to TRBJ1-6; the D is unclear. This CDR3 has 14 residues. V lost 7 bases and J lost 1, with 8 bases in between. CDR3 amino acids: CASTYRSYNSPLHF. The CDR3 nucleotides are TGTGCCAGCACCTACCGTTCCTATAATTCACCCCTCCACTTT.

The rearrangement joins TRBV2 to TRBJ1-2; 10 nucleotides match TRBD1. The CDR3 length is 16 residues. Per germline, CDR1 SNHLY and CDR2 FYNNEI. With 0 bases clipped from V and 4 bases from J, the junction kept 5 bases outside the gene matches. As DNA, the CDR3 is TGTGCCAGCAGTGAAGCTCGGGGACAGGGGAGCTATGGCTACACCTTC. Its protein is CASSEARGQGSYGYTF.

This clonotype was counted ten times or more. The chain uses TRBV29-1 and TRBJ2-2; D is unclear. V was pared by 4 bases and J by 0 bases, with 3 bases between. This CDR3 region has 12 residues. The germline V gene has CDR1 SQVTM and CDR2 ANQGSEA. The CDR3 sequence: CSVVSNTGELFF. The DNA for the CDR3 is TGCAGCGTTGTGTCGAACACCGGGGAGCTGTTTTTT.

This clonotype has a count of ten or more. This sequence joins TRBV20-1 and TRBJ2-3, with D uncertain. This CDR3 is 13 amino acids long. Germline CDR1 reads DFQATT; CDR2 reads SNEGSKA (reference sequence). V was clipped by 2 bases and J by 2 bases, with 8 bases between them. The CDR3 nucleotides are TGCAGTGCTAGATTACAGTTCACAGATACGCAGTATTTT. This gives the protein CSARLQFTDTQYF.

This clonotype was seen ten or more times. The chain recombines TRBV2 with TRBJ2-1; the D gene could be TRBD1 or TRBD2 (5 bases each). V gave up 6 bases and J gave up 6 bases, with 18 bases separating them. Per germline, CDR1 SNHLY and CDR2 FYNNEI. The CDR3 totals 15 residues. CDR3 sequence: CASRAHGALGNEQFF. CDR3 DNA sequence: TGTGCCAGCAGGGCACACGGGGCCCTTGGCAATGAGCAGTTCTTC.

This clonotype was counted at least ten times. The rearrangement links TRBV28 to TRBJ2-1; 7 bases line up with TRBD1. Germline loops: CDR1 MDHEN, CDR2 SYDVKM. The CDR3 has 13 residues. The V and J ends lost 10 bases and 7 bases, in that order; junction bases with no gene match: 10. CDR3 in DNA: TGTGCCATCCAGGGGGATTTTAAGAATGAGCAGTTCTTC. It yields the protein CAIQGDFKNEQFF.

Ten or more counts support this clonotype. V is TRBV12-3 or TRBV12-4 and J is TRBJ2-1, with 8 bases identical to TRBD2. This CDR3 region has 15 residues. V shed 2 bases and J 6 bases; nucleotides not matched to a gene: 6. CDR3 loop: CASSLFRGGGNEQFF. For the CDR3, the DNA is TGTGCCAGCAGTTTATTCCGGGGGGGAGGCAATGAGCAGTTCTTC.

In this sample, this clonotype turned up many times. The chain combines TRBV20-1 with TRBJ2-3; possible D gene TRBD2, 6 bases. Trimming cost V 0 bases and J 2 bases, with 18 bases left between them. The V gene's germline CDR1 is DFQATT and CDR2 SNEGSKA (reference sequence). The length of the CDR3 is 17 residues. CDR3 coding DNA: TGCAGTGCTAGAGAAATCTTGGGTAGGAGGGCCACAGATACGCAGTATTTT. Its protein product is CSAREILGRRATDTQYF.

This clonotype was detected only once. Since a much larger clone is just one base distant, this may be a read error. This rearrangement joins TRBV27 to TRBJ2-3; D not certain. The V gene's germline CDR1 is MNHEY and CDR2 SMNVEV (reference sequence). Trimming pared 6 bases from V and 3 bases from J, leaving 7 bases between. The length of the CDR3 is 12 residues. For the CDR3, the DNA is TGTGCCAGCAGCAGACCGACAGATACGCAGTATTTT. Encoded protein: CASSRPTDTQYF.

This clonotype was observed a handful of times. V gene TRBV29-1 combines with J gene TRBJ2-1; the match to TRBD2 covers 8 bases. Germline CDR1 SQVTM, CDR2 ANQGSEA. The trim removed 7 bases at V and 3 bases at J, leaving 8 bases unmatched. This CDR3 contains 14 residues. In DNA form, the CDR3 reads TGCAGCGGTATAGCGGGGAACAGCTACAATGAGCAGTTCTTC. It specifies CSGIAGNSYNEQFF.

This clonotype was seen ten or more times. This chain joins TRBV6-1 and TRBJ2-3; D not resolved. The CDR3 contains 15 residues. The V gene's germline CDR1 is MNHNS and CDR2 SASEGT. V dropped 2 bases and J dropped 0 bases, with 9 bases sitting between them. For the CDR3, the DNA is TGTGCCAGCAGTGAAAGGAGAACAAGCACAGATACGCAGTATTTT. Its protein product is CASSERRTSTDTQYF.

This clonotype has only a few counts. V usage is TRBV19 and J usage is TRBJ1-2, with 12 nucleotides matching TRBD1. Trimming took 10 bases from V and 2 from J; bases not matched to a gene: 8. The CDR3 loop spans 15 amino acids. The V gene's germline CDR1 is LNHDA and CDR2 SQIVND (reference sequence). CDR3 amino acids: CATTTGQGANYGYTF. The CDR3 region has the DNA TGTGCCACTACGACGGGACAGGGGGCAAACTATGGCTACACCTTC. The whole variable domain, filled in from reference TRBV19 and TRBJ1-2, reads DGGITQSPKYLFRKEGQNVTLSCEQNLNHDAMYWYRQDPGQGLRLIYYSQIVNDFQKGDIAEGYSVSREKKESFPLTVTSAQKNPTAFYLCATTTGQGANYGYTFGSGTRLTVV.

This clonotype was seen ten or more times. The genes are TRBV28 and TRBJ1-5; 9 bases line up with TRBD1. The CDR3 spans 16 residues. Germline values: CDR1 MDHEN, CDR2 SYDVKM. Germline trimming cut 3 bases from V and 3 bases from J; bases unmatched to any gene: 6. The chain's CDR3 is CASSFGTGSLNQPQHF. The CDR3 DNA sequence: TGTGCCAGCAGTTTTGGGACAGGGTCCCTCAATCAGCCCCAGCATTTT.